This T cell receptor (beta chain) was recorded in a study of CD8+CD57+ T cells in acquired aplastic anemia. Study at large: Recorded DNA amounts for sorted CD4+ and CD8+ cells had an average of about 3 ug.

Of note for this clonotype: Its antigen remains unknown.

CDR1 is GTSNPN and CDR2 is SVGIG in the germline V gene (reference sequence). The V and J ends lost 8 bases and 3 bases respectively, with 13 bases between them. The CDR3 loop spans 13 amino acids. Genomic DNA provided the template from which TCR beta VDJ and CDR3 profiles were obtained. Using its own MiXCR run on the reads, TCRdb lists one record per CDR3 protein. This table holds fewer than 200,000 distinct CDR3 sequences, about 44% found once. For sequencing, patients were chosen who had shown expansion of CD8+CD57+ cells by flow cytometry. With no exception, the patients had severe acquired aplastic anemia. Overall study findings and caveats: Patients and controls were found to share 25 to 35 CD8+ CDR3 sequences. Simpson's diversity of CD8+ cells was not significantly different in patients compared with controls.

The chain has TRBV30 and TRBJ1-4; a weak D match, TRBD1 (5 bases). Sequencing was carried out using sorted CD4+, CD8+, or CD8+CD57+ T cells (not recorded which) from PBMCs. The TCR was taken from a human donor with aplastic anemia. CDR3 loop: CARNGGANEKLFF. Written as DNA, the CDR3 is TGTGCCCGAAACGGGGGGGCTAATGAAAAACTGTTTTTT.